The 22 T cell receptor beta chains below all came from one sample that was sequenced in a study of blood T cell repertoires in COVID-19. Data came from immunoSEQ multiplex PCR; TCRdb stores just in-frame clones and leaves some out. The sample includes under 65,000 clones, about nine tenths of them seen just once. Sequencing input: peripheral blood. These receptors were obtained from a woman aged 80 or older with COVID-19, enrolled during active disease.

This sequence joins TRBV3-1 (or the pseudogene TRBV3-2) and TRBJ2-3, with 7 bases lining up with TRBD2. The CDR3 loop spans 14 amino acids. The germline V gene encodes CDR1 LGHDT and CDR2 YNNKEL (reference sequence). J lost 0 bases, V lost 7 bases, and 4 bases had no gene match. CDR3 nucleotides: TGTGCCAGCAAAGCGGGGACTAGCACAGATACGCAGTATTTT. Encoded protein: CASKAGTSTDTQYF.

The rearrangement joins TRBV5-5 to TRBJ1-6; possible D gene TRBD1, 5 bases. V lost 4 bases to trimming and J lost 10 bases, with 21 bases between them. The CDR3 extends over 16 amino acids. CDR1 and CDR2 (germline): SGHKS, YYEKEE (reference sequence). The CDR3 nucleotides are TGTGCCAGCAGCCTTGATCCATCCGGCCGGGGGTCACCCCTCCACTTT. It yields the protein CASSLDPSGRGSPLHF.

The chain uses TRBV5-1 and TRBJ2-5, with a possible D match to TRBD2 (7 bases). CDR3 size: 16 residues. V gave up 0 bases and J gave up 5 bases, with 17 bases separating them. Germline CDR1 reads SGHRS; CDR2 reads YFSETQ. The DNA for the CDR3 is TGCGCCAGCAGCTTGGCTTTGGGGGGGCCAGGGGAGACCCAGTACTTC. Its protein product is CASSLALGGPGETQYF.

The CDR3 DNA follows: TGCGCCAGCAGCTCCGGACAGGGGGCTAGAGGGAACACTGAAGCTTTCTTT. As protein: CASSSGQGARGNTEAFF. This chain links TRBV5-1 with TRBJ1-1; TRBD1 matches 11 bases. The length of the CDR3 is 17 residues. CDR1 is SGHRS and CDR2 is YFSETQ in the germline V gene. With 3 bases clipped from V and 1 base from J, the junction kept 8 bases outside the gene matches.

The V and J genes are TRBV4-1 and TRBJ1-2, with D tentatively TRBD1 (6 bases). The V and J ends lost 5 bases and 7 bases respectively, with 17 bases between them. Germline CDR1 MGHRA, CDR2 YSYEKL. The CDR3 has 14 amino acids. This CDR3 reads CASSYTGRVGGYTF. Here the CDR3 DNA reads TGCGCCAGCAGCTACACAGGGCGTGTGGGTGGCTACACCTTC.

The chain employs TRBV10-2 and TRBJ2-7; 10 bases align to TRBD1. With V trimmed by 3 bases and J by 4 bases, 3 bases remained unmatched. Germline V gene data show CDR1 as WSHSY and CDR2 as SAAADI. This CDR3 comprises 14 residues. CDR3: CASSDRQGAYEQYF. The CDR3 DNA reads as TGCGCCAGCAGTGATAGACAGGGGGCTTACGAGCAGTACTTC.

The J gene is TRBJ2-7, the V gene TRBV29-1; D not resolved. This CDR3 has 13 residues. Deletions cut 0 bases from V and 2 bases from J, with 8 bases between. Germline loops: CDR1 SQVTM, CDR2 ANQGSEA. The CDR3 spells CSVEDYRTYEQYF. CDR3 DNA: TGCAGCGTTGAAGATTACAGAACCTACGAGCAGTACTTC.

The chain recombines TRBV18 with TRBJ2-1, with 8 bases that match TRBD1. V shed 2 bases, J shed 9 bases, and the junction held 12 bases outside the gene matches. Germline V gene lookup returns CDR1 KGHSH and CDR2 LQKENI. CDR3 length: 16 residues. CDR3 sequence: CASSPGVQGASGEQFF. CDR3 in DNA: TGTGCCAGCTCACCAGGGGTGCAGGGGGCTAGTGGTGAGCAGTTCTTC.

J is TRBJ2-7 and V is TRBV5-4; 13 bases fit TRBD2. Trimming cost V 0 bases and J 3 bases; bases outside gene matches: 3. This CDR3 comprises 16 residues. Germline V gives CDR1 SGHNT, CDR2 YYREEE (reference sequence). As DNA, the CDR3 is TGTGCCAGCAGCTTGGGGGGACTAGCGGGGTACTACGAGCAGTACTTC. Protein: CASSLGGLAGYYEQYF. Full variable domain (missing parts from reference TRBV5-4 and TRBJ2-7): ETGVTQSPTHLIKTRGQQVTLRCSSQSGHNTVSWYQQALGQGPQFIFQYYREEENGRGNFPPRFSGLQFPNYSSELNVNALELDDSALYLCASSLGGLAGYYEQYFGPGTRLTVT.

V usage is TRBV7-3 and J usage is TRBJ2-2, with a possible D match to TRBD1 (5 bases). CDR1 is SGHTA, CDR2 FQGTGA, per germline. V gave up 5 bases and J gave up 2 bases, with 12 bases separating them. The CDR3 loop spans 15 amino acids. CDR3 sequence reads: CASSPDTPNTGELFF. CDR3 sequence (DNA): TGTGCCAGCAGCCCGGACACCCCCAACACCGGGGAGCTGTTTTTT.

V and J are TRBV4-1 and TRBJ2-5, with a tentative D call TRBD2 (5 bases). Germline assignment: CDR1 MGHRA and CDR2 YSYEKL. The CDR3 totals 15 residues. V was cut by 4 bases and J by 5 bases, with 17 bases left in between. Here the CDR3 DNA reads TGCGCCAGCAGCCGCTTGGAGGCCCGCCAGGAGACCCAGTACTTC. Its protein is CASSRLEARQETQYF.

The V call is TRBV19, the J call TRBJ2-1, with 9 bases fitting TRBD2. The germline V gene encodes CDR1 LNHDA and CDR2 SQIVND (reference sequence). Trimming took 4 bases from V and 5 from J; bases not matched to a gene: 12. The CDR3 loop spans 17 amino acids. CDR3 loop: CASSKGLAAGLDNEQFF. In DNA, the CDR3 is TGTGCCAGTAGTAAGGGACTAGCCGCAGGGCTTGACAATGAGCAGTTCTTC.

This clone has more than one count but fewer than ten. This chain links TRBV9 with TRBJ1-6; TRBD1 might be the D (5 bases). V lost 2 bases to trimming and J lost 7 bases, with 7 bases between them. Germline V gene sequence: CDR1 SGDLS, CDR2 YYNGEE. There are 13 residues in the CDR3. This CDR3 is CASSVRQNSPLHF. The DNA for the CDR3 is TGTGCCAGCAGCGTTAGACAGAATTCACCCCTCCACTTT. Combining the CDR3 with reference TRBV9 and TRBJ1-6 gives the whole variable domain DSGVTQTPKHLITATGQRVTLRCSPRSGDLSVYWYQQSLDQGLQFLIQYYNGEERAKGNILERFSAQQFPDLHSELNLSSLELGDSALYFCASSVRQNSPLHFGNGTRLTVT.

The CDR3: CAWSPQGIASTDTQYF. The CDR3 DNA reads TGTGCCTGGAGTCCACAGGGGATTGCTAGCACAGATACGCAGTATTTT. This rearrangement joins TRBV30 to TRBJ2-3; 7 bases map to TRBD1. The CDR3 extends over 16 amino acids. Unmatched junction bases numbered 8, after V lost 2 bases and J lost 0 bases. CDR1 and CDR2 from the germline V gene are GTSNPN and SVGIG (reference sequence).

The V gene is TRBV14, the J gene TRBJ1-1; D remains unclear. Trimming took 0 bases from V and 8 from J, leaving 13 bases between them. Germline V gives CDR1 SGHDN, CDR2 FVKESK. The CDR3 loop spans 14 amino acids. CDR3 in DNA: TGTGCCAGCAGCCAAGATCTAACCGGGGTGGAAGCTTTCTTT. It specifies CASSQDLTGVEAFF.

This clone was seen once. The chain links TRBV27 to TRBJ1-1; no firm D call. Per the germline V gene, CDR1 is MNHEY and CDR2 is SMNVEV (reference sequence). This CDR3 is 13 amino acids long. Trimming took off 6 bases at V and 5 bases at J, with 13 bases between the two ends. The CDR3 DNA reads TGTGCCAGCAGACGTAACGGAGGGACTGAAGCTTTCTTT. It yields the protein CASRRNGGTEAFF.

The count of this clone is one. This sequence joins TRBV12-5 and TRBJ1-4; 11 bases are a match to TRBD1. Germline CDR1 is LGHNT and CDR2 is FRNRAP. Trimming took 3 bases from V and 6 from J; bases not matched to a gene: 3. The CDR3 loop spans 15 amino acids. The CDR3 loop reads CASGLLGQGDEKLFF. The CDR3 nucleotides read TGTGCTAGTGGTTTACTGGGACAGGGGGATGAAAAACTGTTTTTT.

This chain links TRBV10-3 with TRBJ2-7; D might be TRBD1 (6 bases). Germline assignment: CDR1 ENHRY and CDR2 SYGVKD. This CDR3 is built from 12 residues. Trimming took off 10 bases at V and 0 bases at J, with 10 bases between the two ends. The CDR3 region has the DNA TGTGCCACCCAGGACAGCTCCTACGAGCAGTACTTC. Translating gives CATQDSSYEQYF.

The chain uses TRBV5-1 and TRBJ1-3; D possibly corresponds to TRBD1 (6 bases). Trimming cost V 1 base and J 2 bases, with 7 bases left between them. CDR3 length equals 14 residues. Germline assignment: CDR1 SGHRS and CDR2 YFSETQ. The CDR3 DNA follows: TGCGCCAGCAGCTTGCAGGGGACTGGAAACACCATATATTTT. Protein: CASSLQGTGNTIYF.

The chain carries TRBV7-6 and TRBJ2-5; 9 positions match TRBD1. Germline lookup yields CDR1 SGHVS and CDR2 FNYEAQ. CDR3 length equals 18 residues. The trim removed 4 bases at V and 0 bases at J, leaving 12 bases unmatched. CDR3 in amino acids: CASSYMGQGIRYQETQYF. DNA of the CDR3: TGTGCCAGCAGCTACATGGGACAGGGTATACGGTACCAAGAGACCCAGTACTTC. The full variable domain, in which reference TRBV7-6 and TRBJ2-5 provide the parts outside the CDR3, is GAGVSQSPRYKVTKRGQDVALRCDPISGHVSLYWYRQALGQGPEFLTYFNYEAQQDKSGLPNDRFSAERPEGSISTLTIQRTEQRDSAMYRCASSYMGQGIRYQETQYFGPGTRLLVL.

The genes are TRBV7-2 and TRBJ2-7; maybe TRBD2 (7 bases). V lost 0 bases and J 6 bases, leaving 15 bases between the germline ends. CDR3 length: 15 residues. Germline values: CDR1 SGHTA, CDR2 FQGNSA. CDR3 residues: CASSLAGGPGTEQYF. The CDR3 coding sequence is TGTGCCAGCAGCTTAGCGGGGGGGCCAGGGACCGAGCAGTACTTC.

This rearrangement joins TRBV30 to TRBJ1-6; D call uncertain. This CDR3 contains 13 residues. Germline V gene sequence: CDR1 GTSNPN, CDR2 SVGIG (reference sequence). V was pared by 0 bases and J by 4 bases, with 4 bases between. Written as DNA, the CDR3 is TGTGCCTGGAGTGTGGAGTATAATTCACCCCTCCACTTT. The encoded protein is CAWSVEYNSPLHF.